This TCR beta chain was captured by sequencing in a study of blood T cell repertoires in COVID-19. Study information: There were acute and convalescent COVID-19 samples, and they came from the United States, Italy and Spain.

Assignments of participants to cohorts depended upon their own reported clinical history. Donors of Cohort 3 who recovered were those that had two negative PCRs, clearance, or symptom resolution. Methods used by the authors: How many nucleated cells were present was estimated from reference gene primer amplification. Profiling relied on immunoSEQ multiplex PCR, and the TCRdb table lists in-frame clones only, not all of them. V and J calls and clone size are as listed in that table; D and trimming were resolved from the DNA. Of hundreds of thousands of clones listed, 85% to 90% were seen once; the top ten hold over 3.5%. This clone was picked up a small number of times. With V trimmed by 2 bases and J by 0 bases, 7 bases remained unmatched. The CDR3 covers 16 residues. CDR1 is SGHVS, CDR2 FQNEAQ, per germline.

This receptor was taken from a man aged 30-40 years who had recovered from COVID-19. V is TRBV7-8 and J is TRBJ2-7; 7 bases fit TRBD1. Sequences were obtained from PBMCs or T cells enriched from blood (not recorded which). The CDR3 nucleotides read TGTGCCAGCAGCTTATCAAACAGGGGTTCCTCCTACGAGCAGTACTTC. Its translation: CASSLSNRGSSYEQYF.